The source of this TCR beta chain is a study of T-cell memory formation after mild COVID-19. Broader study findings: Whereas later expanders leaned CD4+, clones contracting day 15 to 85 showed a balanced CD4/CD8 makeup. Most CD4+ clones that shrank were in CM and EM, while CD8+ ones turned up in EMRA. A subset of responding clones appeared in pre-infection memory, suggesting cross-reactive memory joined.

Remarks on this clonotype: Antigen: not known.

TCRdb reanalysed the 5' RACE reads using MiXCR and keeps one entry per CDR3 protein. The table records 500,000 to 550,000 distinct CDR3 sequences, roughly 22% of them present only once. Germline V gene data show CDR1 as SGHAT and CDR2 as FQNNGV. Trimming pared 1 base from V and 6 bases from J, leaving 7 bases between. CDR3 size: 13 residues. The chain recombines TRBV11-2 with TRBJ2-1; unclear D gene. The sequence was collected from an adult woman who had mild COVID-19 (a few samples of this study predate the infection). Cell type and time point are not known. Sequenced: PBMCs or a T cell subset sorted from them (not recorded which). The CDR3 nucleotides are TGTGCCAGCAGCTTAGGACCGATCAATGAGCAGTTCTTC. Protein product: CASSLGPINEQFF. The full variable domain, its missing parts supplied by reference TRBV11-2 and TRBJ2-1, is EAGVAQSPRYKIIEKRQSVAFWCNPISGHATLYWYQQILGQGPKLLIQFQNNGVVDDSQLPKDRFSAERLKGVDSTLKIQPAKLEDSAVYLCASSLGPINEQFFGPGTRLTVL.